These 15 T cell receptor beta chains were all obtained from the same sample, sequenced in a study of tumor-infiltrating lymphocytes in localized non-small cell lung cancer. Produced via immunoSEQ multiplex PCR; TCRdb's table is partial and in-frame only. The table lists about 16,000 clones, around 75% of them singletons. Sequenced: lung tumor tissue. The receptors were gathered from a human donor with non-small cell lung cancer.

The chain has TRBV13 and TRBJ1-4; 9 bases align to TRBD1. CDR3 size: 17 residues. The J segment lost 7 bases and the V segment lost 0 bases, leaving 9 bases of the junction unmatched. Germline V gene sequence: CDR1 PRHDT, CDR2 FYEKMQ (reference sequence). CDR3 protein: CASSLGPTLTGGEKLFF. DNA of the CDR3: TGTGCCAGCAGCTTAGGACCCACTTTGACAGGGGGTGAAAAACTGTTTTTT.

This clone was observed once. V usage is TRBV11-2 and J usage is TRBJ2-5, with 9 positions matching TRBD1. The ends lost 2 bases at V and 5 bases at J; junction bases unmatched: 6. CDR1 is SGHAT and CDR2 is FQNNGV in the germline V gene. The CDR3 spans 15 residues. CDR3 residues: CASSLSTGGSETQYF. In DNA form, the CDR3 reads TGTGCCAGCAGCTTAAGTACAGGGGGCTCGGAGACCCAGTACTTC.

The genes are TRBV5-3 and TRBJ1-4, with D hard to call. TRBV5-3 has ORF status, its function being uncertain. Trimming left V 0 bases short and J 3 bases short, with 9 bases between. The CDR3 consists of 15 residues. DNA for the CDR3: TGTGCCAGAAGCTTGGTTGGGGAATCTAATGAAAAACTGTTTTTT. Protein product: CARSLVGESNEKLFF.

V is TRBV2 and J is TRBJ2-7; D not certain. V lost 4 bases and J 2 bases, leaving 18 bases between the germline ends. CDR3 length: 16 amino acids. Per the germline V gene, CDR1 is SNHLY and CDR2 is FYNNEI. The CDR3 is CASSGTEPGSPYEQYF. Written as DNA, the CDR3 is TGTGCCAGCAGTGGAACCGAGCCAGGTTCTCCCTACGAGCAGTACTTC.

Remarks on this clone: Other DNA sequences within the sample encode an identical CDR3. The gene calls are TRBV5-6 and TRBJ1-1; tentatively, D is TRBD1 (6 bases). The V gene lost 0 bases and the J gene lost 5 bases, with 11 bases spanning the gap. The CDR3 has 14 amino acids. In germline, CDR1 is SGHDT, CDR2 YYEEEE. The CDR3 loop is CASSLAGGGTEAFF. As DNA, the CDR3 is TGTGCCAGCAGCTTGGCCGGAGGGGGGACTGAAGCTTTCTTT. The full variable domain, completed using reference TRBV5-6 and TRBJ1-1, is DAGVTQSPTHLIKTRGQQVTLRCSPKSGHDTVSWYQQALGQGPQFIFQYYEEEERQRGNFPDRFSGHQFPNYSSELNVNALLLGDSALYLCASSLAGGGTEAFFGQGTRLTVV.

This clone was seen a few times. The genes are TRBV2 and TRBJ2-7, with 8 bases lining up with TRBD2. This CDR3 comprises 15 residues. The ends lost 4 bases at V and 1 base at J; junction bases unmatched: 6. CDR1 and CDR2 (germline): SNHLY, FYNNEI. In nucleotides, the CDR3 is TGTGCCAGCAGTGCAGCGGGGGCGGGATCCTACGAGCAGTACTTC. It encodes CASSAAGAGSYEQYF.

Here the CDR3 DNA reads TGTGCCAGCTCCAAGGACAGGGAGCAGCCCCAGCATTTT. Translated: CASSKDREQPQHF. The chain carries TRBV18 and TRBJ1-5; 8 bases align to TRBD1. CDR3 length equals 13 residues. In germline, CDR1 is KGHSH, CDR2 LQKENI. With 6 bases clipped from V and 7 bases from J, the junction kept 5 bases outside the gene matches.

The chain has TRBV19 and TRBJ2-2; D gene unclear. The V and J ends lost 7 bases and 4 bases respectively, with 19 bases between them. The CDR3 runs 16 residues. Per germline, CDR1 LNHDA and CDR2 SQIVND (reference sequence). The CDR3 region has the DNA TGTGCCAGTACCTCCAGGAGTGGCAGTCCCACCGGGGAGCTGTTTTTT. Protein product: CASTSRSGSPTGELFF.

The chain uses TRBV11-2 and TRBJ2-7, with 9 bases lining up with TRBD1. The CDR3 totals 15 residues. V dropped 1 base and J dropped 3; count of bases not matched to a gene: 4. Germline V lookup: CDR1 SGHAT, CDR2 FQNNGV. The DNA of the CDR3 is TGTGCCAGCAGCTTAGCCCAGGACAGGGGCTACGAGCAGTACTTC. Its translation: CASSLAQDRGYEQYF.

As regards this clone: One junction end does not reproduce the germline sequence, and a read error may be involved. The chain joins TRBV7-2 to TRBJ1-6; TRBD1 might be the D (5 bases). The CDR3 is 16 residues long. Germline values: CDR1 SGHTA, CDR2 FQGNSA. The chain's CDR3 is CASSLGTQGYHSPLHF. The CDR3 DNA reads TGTGCCAGCAGCTTAGGGACTCAGGGCTATCATTCACCCCTCCACTTT.

The rearrangement links TRBV7-9 to TRBJ2-2; D is uncertain. This CDR3 is 13 amino acids long. Trimming left V 4 bases short and J 2 bases short, with 5 bases between. The germline V gene has CDR1 SEHNR and CDR2 FQNEAQ (reference sequence). As DNA, the CDR3 is TGTGCCAGCAGCTGGGGTAACACCGGGGAGCTGTTTTTT. Translating gives CASSWGNTGELFF.

J is TRBJ2-7 and V is TRBV5-6, with D uncertain. Germline lookup yields CDR1 SGHDT and CDR2 YYEEEE. The CDR3 extends over 16 amino acids. Trimming removed 0 bases at V and 1 base at J, with 14 bases between. DNA for the CDR3: TGTGCCAGCAGCTTGGATGGACCCCAGCTATCCTACGAGCAGTACTTC. This translates into CASSLDGPQLSYEQYF. Filled out from reference TRBV5-6 and TRBJ2-7, the complete variable domain reads DAGVTQSPTHLIKTRGQQVTLRCSPKSGHDTVSWYQQALGQGPQFIFQYYEEEERQRGNFPDRFSGHQFPNYSSELNVNALLLGDSALYLCASSLDGPQLSYEQYFGPGTRLTVT.

The chain has TRBV19 and TRBJ2-5, with D perhaps TRBD2 (5 bases). Germline V lookup: CDR1 LNHDA, CDR2 SQIVND (reference sequence). This CDR3 comprises 14 residues. Trimming cost V 2 bases and J 1 base, with 8 bases left between them. Written as DNA, the CDR3 is TGTGCCAGTAGTATATTAGGGAGCCAAGAGACCCAGTACTTC. Protein product: CASSILGSQETQYF.

The chain joins TRBV30 to TRBJ2-7, with D possibly matching TRBD1 (6 bases). With 4 bases removed from V and 6 bases from J, the gap between germline ends came to 13 bases. This CDR3 has 12 amino acids. The germline CDR1 and CDR2 sequences are GTSNPN and SVGIG (reference sequence). DNA for the CDR3: TGTGCCTGGACCCCTACGGACAGCGAGCAGTACTTC. It translates to CAWTPTDSEQYF.

The CDR3 protein is CASSKDRIGANVLTF. CDR3 DNA sequence: TGTGCCAGCAGCAAGGACCGGATTGGGGCCAACGTCCTGACTTTC. V is TRBV5-4 and J is TRBJ2-6, with D hard to call. Trimming stripped 4 bases from V and 3 bases from J, with 11 bases between. This CDR3 is built from 15 residues. Per the germline V gene, CDR1 is SGHNT and CDR2 is YYREEE (reference sequence).